This is a list of T cell receptor beta chains from one sample in a study of shared clonotypes between healthy human individuals. TCRdb's copy holds only in-frame clones and misses some; the assay was immunoSEQ multiplex PCR. The sample lists about 680,000 clones, about 90% seen once, with 24% in the top ten. Sequenced input: naive CD8+ T cells sorted from blood. Every receptor here comes from a man younger than 40 in good health. The CDR3 runs from the conserved cysteine through the conserved F or W. D genes are given only for firm matches. Clone size is shown for a subset of rows, as once, few, many or a class of expanded clone.

CDR3nt,CDR3aa,d_gene,j_gene,v_gene,abundance
TGTGCCAGCAGATCAGGGGGGATTGGCTATGGCTACACCTTC,CASRSGGIGYGYTF,TRBD1,TRBJ1-2,TRBV27,-
TGTGCCAGCTCCCCGGGAGAAGGGTCAGATACGCAGTATTTT,CASSPGEGSDTQYF,-,TRBJ2-3,TRBV18,-
TGTGCCAGCAGCTCGGCCCTCACAGATACGCAGTATTTT,CASSSALTDTQYF,-,TRBJ2-3,TRBV7-9,-
TGTGCCAGCAGTATAGGGACTAGCGGGATCAATGAGCAGTTCTTC,CASSIGTSGINEQFF,TRBD2,TRBJ2-1,TRBV7-7,-
TGTGCCAGCAGCTTAGGGACAGGCTACAATGAGCAGTTCTTC,CASSLGTGYNEQFF,TRBD1,TRBJ2-1,TRBV7-9,-
TGTGCCAGCAGTTTACGGGTCTACGAGCAGTACTTC,CASSLRVYEQYF,-,TRBJ2-7,TRBV28,few
TGTGCCACCAGCACGGACAGGGGGTCTCAGCCCCAGCATTTT,CATSTDRGSQPQHF,TRBD1,TRBJ1-5,TRBV15,-
TGTGCCAGCAGTGAACTGACGAATCCCTACGAGCAGTACTTC,CASSELTNPYEQYF,-,TRBJ2-7,TRBV2,-
TGTGCCAGCAGTGAAAGCCTCCGGGCTAGCTCTAATGAGCAGTTCTTC,CASSESLRASSNEQFF,-,TRBJ2-1,TRBV2,-
TGTGCCAGTAGCGGGATGGGGGATACGCAGTATTTT,CASSGMGDTQYF,-,TRBJ2-3,TRBV19,-
TGTGCCAGCAGTTACAGAACCGGGGGGGTCAATGGCTACACCTTC,CASSYRTGGVNGYTF,-,TRBJ1-2,TRBV6-6,-
TGTGCCAGCAGTTCTCTTTCGACAGATGAAGCTTTCTTT,CASSSLSTDEAFF,-,TRBJ1-1,TRBV6-1,-
TGTGCCAGCAGTCCCCGCACAGGGCTACTTTACGAGCAGTACTTC,CASSPRTGLLYEQYF,-,TRBJ2-7,TRBV27,-
TGTGCCAGCAGTAACCCGCCAGGAGCTTTCTTT,CASSNPPGAFF,-,TRBJ1-1,TRBV6-6,-
TGTGCCAGCACCCCGCAGACAGGGCCCTACGAGCAGTACTTC,CASTPQTGPYEQYF,TRBD1,TRBJ2-7,TRBV7-9,-
TGTGCCAGCAGCCCGAGAGTCGGGGAGCTGTTTTTT,CASSPRVGELFF,-,TRBJ2-2,TRBV7-9,-
TGCGCCAGCAGCCAATGGGGAAAGAGTGAAAAACTGTTTTTT,CASSQWGKSEKLFF,-,TRBJ1-4,TRBV4-3,-
TGTGCCAGCAGTCCCCCGGGGGGCGAGCAGTTCTTC,CASSPPGGEQFF,-,TRBJ2-1,TRBV7-9,-
TGTGCCAGCAGTGACTCGGGGTACGAGCAGTACTTC,CASSDSGYEQYF,-,TRBJ2-7,TRBV6-1,once
TGTGCCAGCAGCGAATACAGGAACACAGATACGCAGTATTTT,CASSEYRNTDTQYF,-,TRBJ2-3,TRBV9,-
TGCGCCAGCAGCCAGAATCAGGGCCCATTAACCGGGGAGCTGTTTTTT,CASSQNQGPLTGELFF,-,TRBJ2-2,TRBV4-1,-
TGTGCCAGCAGTACCCCCGGACTAGCGGGAGGGCCACGGGATACGCAGTATTTT,CASSTPGLAGGPRDTQYF,TRBD2,TRBJ2-3,TRBV28,-
TGCGCCAGCAGCCGCCTAGGGGGCCGGAACACTGAAGCTTTCTTT,CASSRLGGRNTEAFF,TRBD1,TRBJ1-1,TRBV5-1,-
TGTGCCAGCAGCTTAGCAGGGGGCAACTATGGCTACACCTTC,CASSLAGGNYGYTF,TRBD1,TRBJ1-2,TRBV7-9,few
TGCGCCAGCAGCCATCTACCGGGACAGGGGGCGCAAGAGCAGTACTTC,CASSHLPGQGAQEQYF,TRBD1,TRBJ2-7,TRBV4-1,-
TGTGCCAGCAGCTTAGATTTAGGGTCTAACACTGAAGCTTTCTTT,CASSLDLGSNTEAFF,-,TRBJ1-1,TRBV7-9,few
TGTGCCAGCACCCGGGACAGGGAGAGCACCGGGGAGCTGTTTTTT,CASTRDRESTGELFF,TRBD1,TRBJ2-2,TRBV28,-
TGTGCCAGCAGCCACCCTGGGCAGGGCCCTAATGAAGAACTGTTTTTT,CASSHPGQGPNEELFF,-,TRBJ1-4,TRBV7-9,once
TGTGCCAGCAGTATCCGGGGCCTCCACTTT,CASSIRGLHF,-,TRBJ1-6,TRBV7-9,-
TGTGCCAGCTCACCAGAGACAGGGGGAGTCCTCTACGAGCAGTACTTC,CASSPETGGVLYEQYF,TRBD1,TRBJ2-7,TRBV18,-
TGTGCCAGCAGGCCCCCCGGGACAGGGAACCACGAGCAGTACTTC,CASRPPGTGNHEQYF,TRBD1,TRBJ2-7,TRBV7-9,many
TGTGCCAGCAGCCTCGACAGCTTCAATCAGCCCCAGCATTTT,CASSLDSFNQPQHF,-,TRBJ1-5,TRBV7-9,few
TGCAGCGTTGCCGGGACTCCAGTGAACACTGAAGCTTTCTTT,CSVAGTPVNTEAFF,-,TRBJ1-1,TRBV29-1,-
TGTGCCAGCAGCAAGGACAGGGAAGAGACCCAGTACTTC,CASSKDREETQYF,TRBD1,TRBJ2-5,TRBV7-9,-
TGTGCCAGCGGAGACCTGGAAGATACGCAGTATTTT,CASGDLEDTQYF,-,TRBJ2-3,TRBV27,-
TGTGCCAGCAGTCCGAGCGGGAGGGCCCTCTACGAGCAGTACTTC,CASSPSGRALYEQYF,TRBD2,TRBJ2-7,TRBV11-1,-
TGTGCCAGCAGAACTAGCGGGAGGCCCTACGAGCAGTACTTC,CASRTSGRPYEQYF,TRBD2,TRBJ2-7,TRBV27,-
TGTGCCAGCAGTTACGGCCCGATGGGTGGCTACACCTTC,CASSYGPMGGYTF,-,TRBJ1-2,TRBV6-5,-
TGTGCCTGGAGTGTTGTCCGGACCGGGAACACTGAAGCTTTCTTT,CAWSVVRTGNTEAFF,-,TRBJ1-1,TRBV30,-
TGTGCCACCAGCCGGGAGCTCGGGACAATTTTATACAATGAGCAGTTCTTC,CATSRELGTILYNEQFF,-,TRBJ2-1,TRBV15,-
TGTGCCATCAGTGAGTCGGAGGATGGGACAGAAGAGACCCAGTACTTC,CAISESEDGTEETQYF,TRBD1,TRBJ2-5,TRBV10-3,-
TGCACCAGCAGCCAAGCCCAGAGTCAGGGGGTCAATCAGCCCCAGCATTTT,CTSSQAQSQGVNQPQHF,-,TRBJ1-5,TRBV1,-
TGTGCCAGCAGTTATACCGTACACGGGGGGAACACCGGGGAGCTGTTTTTT,CASSYTVHGGNTGELFF,-,TRBJ2-2,TRBV2,-
TGTGCCACCAGTGCGGGAGGTCACACCGGGGAGCTGTTTTTT,CATSAGGHTGELFF,TRBD2,TRBJ2-2,TRBV27,-
TGTGCCAGCAGCTTAGTAGTCTCCAGTTATAGTGAGCAGTTCTTC,CASSLVVSSYSEQFF,-,TRBJ2-1,TRBV7-2,-
TGTGCCAGCAGTTTATCAGGGACCACCGAGCAGTTCTTC,CASSLSGTTEQFF,-,TRBJ2-1,TRBV27,-
TGTGCCAGCAGTTACGGGGCAGGGACCACTGAAGCTTTCTTT,CASSYGAGTTEAFF,-,TRBJ1-1,TRBV6-5,-
TGTGCCAGCAGCTTAGGTGTCGAGCAGTACTTC,CASSLGVEQYF,-,TRBJ2-7,TRBV11-2,few